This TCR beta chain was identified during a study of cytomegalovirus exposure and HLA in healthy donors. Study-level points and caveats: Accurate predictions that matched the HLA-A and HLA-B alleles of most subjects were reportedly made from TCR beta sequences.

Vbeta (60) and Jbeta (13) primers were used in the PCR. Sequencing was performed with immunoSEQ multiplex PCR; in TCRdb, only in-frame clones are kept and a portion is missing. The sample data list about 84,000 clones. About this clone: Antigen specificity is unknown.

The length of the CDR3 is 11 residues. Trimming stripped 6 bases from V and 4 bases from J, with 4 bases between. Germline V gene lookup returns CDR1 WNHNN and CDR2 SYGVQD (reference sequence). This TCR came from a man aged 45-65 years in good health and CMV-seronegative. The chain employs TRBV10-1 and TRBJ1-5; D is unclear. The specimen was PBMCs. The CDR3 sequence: CASRRNQPQHF. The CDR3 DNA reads TGCGCCAGCAGGAGGAATCAGCCCCAGCATTTT.